This TCR beta chain came from a study of long-term antiretroviral therapy in people with HIV. Points from the study as a whole: CDR3 length ranges were narrower in HIV repertoires than in controls.

Trimming stripped 1 base from V and 6 bases from J, with 9 bases between. CDR1 is SGHTA and CDR2 is FQGNSA in the germline V gene. This CDR3 comprises 13 residues. Sequencing relied on immunoSEQ assay v3.0, run at survey level. The method was immunoSEQ multiplex PCR; TCRdb's version includes in-frame clones alone and lacks a portion of them. The repertoire holds about 29,000 clones, with more than 75% as singletons. Note on this clone: Its cognate antigen is unknown.

Every one of the donors gave at least one pre-ART PBMC sample and at least two post-ART PBMC samples. The TCR was taken from a man in his forties or fifties with HIV. This rearrangement joins TRBV7-2 to TRBJ1-2, with D hard to call. The material sequenced was unsorted PBMCs, taken 2.9 years after starting antiretroviral therapy. CDR3 coding DNA: TGTGCCAGCAGCTTAGATGGGAGCCATGGCTACACCTTC. It encodes CASSLDGSHGYTF. Drawing the rest from reference TRBV7-2 and TRBJ1-2, the complete variable domain is GAGVSQSPSNKVTEKGKDVELRCDPISGHTALYWYRQSLGQGLEFLIYFQGNSAPDKSGLPSDRFSAERTGGSVSTLTIQRTQQEDSAVYLCASSLDGSHGYTFGSGTRLTVV.